These 2 T cell receptor beta chains were sequenced from one sample in a study of cytomegalovirus exposure and HLA in healthy donors. The PCR was carried out with 60 Vbeta primers and 13 Jbeta primers. Assay: immunoSEQ multiplex PCR; the TCRdb copy retains only in-frame clones and omits some. The sample holds some 110,000 clones, roughly 80% seen once. Sequenced: PBMCs. These receptors were taken from a man aged 45 to 65 in good health and CMV-seropositive.

This clone was seen only a few times. The chain uses TRBV6-1 and TRBJ2-1; maybe TRBD1 (5 bases). The germline gives CDR1 MNHNS, CDR2 SASEGT. Deletions cut 4 bases from V and 7 bases from J, with 11 bases between. The CDR3 sequence is 13 residues long. The CDR3 DNA sequence: TGTGCCAGCAGTGCCAGGGTGGATAATGAGCAGTTCTTC. Translation gives CASSARVDNEQFF.

V usage is TRBV5-4 and J usage is TRBJ1-2; 10 bases fit TRBD1. The V and J ends lost 4 bases and 2 bases, in that order; junction bases with no gene match: 14. This CDR3 is 18 amino acids long. Germline-derived CDR1 and CDR2 are SGHNT and YYREEE (reference sequence). CDR3 coding DNA: TGTGCCAGCAGCCCTGCTATGAGGACAGGGGGAAGGAACTATGGCTACACCTTC. Its translation: CASSPAMRTGGRNYGYTF.